These 27 T cell receptor beta chains were sequenced from one sample in a study of blood T cell repertoires in COVID-19. Sequencing was performed with immunoSEQ multiplex PCR; in TCRdb, only in-frame clones are kept and a portion is missing. The table shows about 56,000 clones, with roughly nine tenths occurring only once. The sequenced sample was peripheral blood. Receptors originate from a woman between 55 and 75 years old with COVID-19, enrolled during active disease.

The rearrangement uses TRBV9 and TRBJ1-6; D is possibly TRBD1 (5 bases). Germline CDR1 reads SGDLS; CDR2 reads YYNGEE. V shed 0 bases and J shed 8 bases, with 6 bases lying between them. The CDR3 sequence is 13 residues long. The CDR3 loop is CASSVGRDSPLHF. For the CDR3, the DNA is TGTGCCAGCAGCGTAGGCAGGGATTCACCCCTCCACTTT.

The chain is built from TRBV18 and TRBJ1-5; D unresolved. The germline V and J ends were trimmed by 6 bases and 0 bases, with 9 bases remaining between them. Germline V lookup: CDR1 KGHSH, CDR2 LQKENI. The CDR3 is made up of 14 amino acids. CDR3 sequence: CASSLSYSNQPQHF. The DNA for the CDR3 is TGTGCCAGCTCCCTATCTTATAGCAATCAGCCCCAGCATTTT. The whole variable domain, remainder taken from reference TRBV18 and TRBJ1-5, is NAGVMQNPRHLVRRRGQEARLRCSPMKGHSHVYWYRQLPEEGLKFMVYLQKENIIDESGMPKERFSAEFPKEGPSILRIQQVVRGDSAAYFCASSLSYSNQPQHFGDGTRLSIL.

The rearrangement links TRBV7-8 to TRBJ2-7; TRBD2 matches at 7 bases. Germline values: CDR1 SGHVS, CDR2 FQNEAQ. The V segment lost 5 bases and the J segment 3 bases; nucleotides outside the gene matches: 13. The CDR3 is 16 residues long. CDR3 coding DNA: TGTGCCAGCAGCCCATACGCAGGGAGGGCTAGCTACGAGCAGTACTTC. Translation: CASSPYAGRASYEQYF.

The V call is TRBV6-2 or TRBV6-3, the J call TRBJ1-1; D unclear. This CDR3 contains 11 residues. Germline V CDR1 and CDR2: MNHEY, SVGEGT. Trimming took 2 bases from V and 14 from J, leaving 12 bases between them. The CDR3 coding sequence is TGTGCCAGCAGTTACGAGGGTGAAGGATTCTTT. This encodes CASSYEGEGFF.

V usage is TRBV3-1 (or the pseudogene TRBV3-2) and J usage is TRBJ2-3, with TRBD1 as a possible D gene (5 bases). This CDR3 region has 18 residues. Trimming took 0 bases from V and 5 from J, leaving 21 bases between them. Germline V gene data show CDR1 as LGHDT and CDR2 as YNNKEL (reference sequence). CDR3 bases: TGTGCCAGCAGCCAAGAAGGACCCCACAGGCCCAAGGGAGATACGCAGTATTTT. Amino acid sequence: CASSQEGPHRPKGDTQYF.

The chain links TRBV2 to TRBJ1-1; D ambiguous. The V end was cut by 0 bases, the J end by 3 bases, with 14 bases between. Germline V gives CDR1 SNHLY, CDR2 FYNNEI. The CDR3 length is 16 residues. The CDR3 loop reads CASSEAFIMGDTEAFF. The CDR3 region has the DNA TGTGCCAGCAGTGAAGCGTTTATTATGGGCGACACTGAAGCTTTCTTT.

This rearrangement joins TRBV7-9 to TRBJ1-4; the D is unclear. V was pared by 1 base and J by 0 bases, with 6 bases between. CDR1 is SEHNR, CDR2 FQNEAQ, per germline (reference sequence). The CDR3 consists of 15 residues. The CDR3 spells CASSLGRATNEKLFF. CDR3 bases: TGTGCCAGCAGCTTAGGGCGGGCAACTAATGAAAAACTGTTTTTT.

This chain links TRBV11-3 with TRBJ1-2; no clear D. V was shortened by 5 bases and J by 8 bases, with 12 bases between the two germline ends. From germline, CDR1 is SGHNT and CDR2 YENEEA. The CDR3 is 12 amino acids. In nucleotides, the CDR3 is TGTGCCAGCAGCAGATCGGGGTGGGGCTACACCTTC. Its translation is CASSRSGWGYTF.

The chain recombines TRBV29-1 with TRBJ2-4; a weak D match, TRBD1 (7 bases). Germline CDR1 reads SQVTM; CDR2 reads ANQGSEA. This CDR3 region has 15 residues. V lost 4 bases to trimming and J lost 4 bases, with 17 bases between them. CDR3 residues: CSVVGEQGRKNIQYF. CDR3 coding DNA: TGCAGCGTTGTGGGCGAACAGGGGAGGAAAAACATTCAGTACTTC.

In its sample, this clone was seen once. The genes are TRBV10-2 and TRBJ2-1; TRBD1 is a possible D gene (6 bases). Germline lookup yields CDR1 WSHSY and CDR2 SAAADI. The CDR3 is made up of 15 amino acids. Trimming removed 0 bases at V and 7 bases at J, with 13 bases between. The CDR3 spells CASSESRVRGNEQFF. The CDR3 DNA is TGCGCCAGCAGTGAGTCGAGGGTCAGGGGAAATGAGCAGTTCTTC.

V is TRBV2 and J is TRBJ1-1; D might be TRBD1 (5 bases). Germline CDR1 and CDR2: SNHLY and FYNNEI. CDR3 length equals 14 residues. Between the trimmed V and J ends, which lost 8 bases and 5 bases, there was a span of 18 bases. The CDR3 nucleotides are TGTGCCAGCCGTTCCACAGGCGGGGTTACTGAAGCTTTCTTT. Its protein is CASRSTGGVTEAFF.

The chain recombines TRBV20-1 with TRBJ2-1, with D possibly TRBD2 on 5 matching bases. The V gene lost 3 bases and the J gene lost 0 bases, with 12 bases spanning the gap. This CDR3 is 15 amino acids long. Germline CDR1 reads DFQATT; CDR2 reads SNEGSKA (reference sequence). DNA of the CDR3: TGCAGTGCTAGTCTACTAGGTAGCTCCTACAATGAGCAGTTCTTC. This sequence encodes CSASLLGSSYNEQFF.

This chain links TRBV19 with TRBJ2-1; 10 positions agree with TRBD2. Germline values: CDR1 LNHDA, CDR2 SQIVND (reference sequence). Trimming at V came to 7 bases and at J to 4 bases, leaving 10 bases not matched to a gene. The CDR3 is 16 amino acids. In DNA, the CDR3 is TGTGCCAGTACTCCTGTAGGGACTAGCGATTACAATGAGCAGTTCTTC. This gives the protein CASTPVGTSDYNEQFF.

The V call is TRBV28, the J call TRBJ1-5; TRBD1 agrees at 8 bases. V was clipped by 2 bases and J by 5 bases; unmatched bases: 5. The V gene's germline CDR1 is MDHEN and CDR2 SYDVKM. The CDR3 length is 15 residues. The CDR3 DNA follows: TGTGCCAGCAGTTTAGCCAGGGGGCTCGATCAGCCCCAGCATTTT. It yields the protein CASSLARGLDQPQHF.

The chain couples TRBV7-2 to TRBJ1-1; D uncertain. Germline V CDR1 and CDR2: SGHTA, FQGNSA. The CDR3 loop spans 14 amino acids. V was clipped by 5 bases and J by 3 bases, with 13 bases between them. The CDR3 DNA sequence: TGTGCCAGCAGCCGCGGAGGGCGGTACACTGAAGCTTTCTTT. Amino acids: CASSRGGRYTEAFF.

The chain links TRBV27 to TRBJ2-6, with TRBD1 as a possible D gene (5 bases). CDR3 size: 17 residues. The germline V gene has CDR1 MNHEY and CDR2 SMNVEV (reference sequence). V was trimmed by 4 bases and J by 3 bases, leaving 16 bases between them. The CDR3 coding sequence is TGTGCCAGCAGTTCACAGACAGAGCGATATGGGGCCAACGTCCTGACTTTC. Translated: CASSSQTERYGANVLTF.

The chain has TRBV27 and TRBJ2-3, with TRBD2 matching over 9 bases. After removal of 1 base from V and 5 bases from J, the junction contained 7 bases not matched to a gene. The CDR3 consists of 16 residues. Germline assignment: CDR1 MNHEY and CDR2 SMNVEV (reference sequence). The CDR3 DNA follows: TGTGCCAGCAGTTTATTGGCTAGCGGGACTGTAGATACGCAGTATTTT. The encoded protein is CASSLLASGTVDTQYF.

V gene TRBV6-6 combines with J gene TRBJ1-2; D is unclear. This CDR3 contains 15 residues. CDR1 is MNHNY and CDR2 is SVGAGI in the germline V gene (reference sequence). Deletions cut 8 bases from V and 6 bases from J, with 22 bases between. The CDR3 DNA sequence: TGTGCCAGCGATTCGAATACACGCGGGAAGGATGGCTACACCTTC. Its protein is CASDSNTRGKDGYTF.

This clone was seen a single time. The chain carries TRBV7-2 and TRBJ1-2; 8 nucleotides line up with TRBD1. The germline V gene has CDR1 SGHTA and CDR2 FQGNSA. The ends lost 4 bases at V and 4 bases at J; junction bases unmatched: 20. This CDR3 is built from 19 residues. The CDR3 DNA reads as TGTGCCAGCAGCTCTGGAGACATCATCCAGGGGGCAGGAGCCTATGGCTACACCTTC. This translates into CASSSGDIIQGAGAYGYTF.

This rearrangement joins TRBV5-1 to TRBJ2-1; 11 bases match TRBD2. The CDR3 has 18 residues. Germline CDR1 reads SGHRS; CDR2 reads YFSETQ. V shed 1 base and J 5 bases; nucleotides not matched to a gene: 11. CDR3 bases: TGCGCCAGCAGCTTGTATCATAGCGGGAGGGCCGAGGACAATGAGCAGTTCTTC. Encoded protein: CASSLYHSGRAEDNEQFF.

This sequence joins TRBV11-3 and TRBJ1-6; 7 bases are a match to TRBD1. V lost 4 bases and J lost 9; bases outside the gene matches: 6. The V gene's germline CDR1 is SGHNT and CDR2 YENEEA. CDR3 length: 14 residues. DNA of the CDR3: TGTGCCAGCAGCTCGACAGGGAGTGGTTCACCCCTCCACTTT. It specifies CASSSTGSGSPLHF.

The rearrangement links TRBV7-2 to TRBJ2-7; D is unclear. V lost 3 bases to trimming and J lost 4 bases, with 4 bases between them. The CDR3 contains 11 residues. CDR1 is SGHTA and CDR2 is FQGNSA in the germline V gene. The DNA of the CDR3 is TGTGCCAGCAGCTTGAGGTACGAGCAGTACTTC. Residues: CASSLRYEQYF.

This clone was seen once. The gene calls are TRBV5-5 and TRBJ2-7, with D perhaps TRBD1 (6 bases). This CDR3 is built from 14 residues. Germline V gene data show CDR1 as SGHKS and CDR2 as YYEKEE (reference sequence). The germline V and J ends were trimmed by 4 bases and 1 base, with 12 bases remaining between them. The CDR3 here is CASSRGTPSYEQYF. The CDR3 nucleotides read TGTGCCAGCAGCCGAGGGACACCGTCCTACGAGCAGTACTTC. The full variable domain, in which reference TRBV5-5 and TRBJ2-7 provide the parts outside the CDR3, is DAGVTQSPTHLIKTRGQQVTLRCSPISGHKSVSWYQQVLGQGPQFIFQYYEKEERGRGNFPDRFSARQFPNYSSELNVNALLLGDSALYLCASSRGTPSYEQYFGPGTRLTVT.

Written as DNA, the CDR3 is TGTGCCAGCAGCTCCTTTGCCCGTGAGGCGCAGTTCTTC. Translated, it gives CASSSFAREAQFF. J is TRBJ2-1 and V is TRBV7-9, with D unresolved. Deletions cut 4 bases from V and 12 bases from J, with 16 bases between. The CDR3 totals 13 residues. In germline, CDR1 is SEHNR, CDR2 FQNEAQ (reference sequence). The full variable domain, in which reference TRBV7-9 and TRBJ2-1 provide the parts outside the CDR3, is DTGVSQNPRHKITKRGQNVTFRCDPISEHNRLYWYRQTLGQGPEFLTYFQNEAQLEKSRLLSDRFSAERPKGSFSTLEIQRTEQGDSAMYLCASSSFAREAQFFGPGTRLTVL.

The chain joins TRBV6-5 to TRBJ2-1; unclear D gene. The CDR3 extends over 14 amino acids. V was trimmed by 5 bases and J by 6 bases, leaving 14 bases between them. Germline V CDR1 and CDR2: MNHEY, SVGAGI. CDR3 region: CASSPPGVGNEQFF. Here the CDR3 DNA reads TGTGCCAGCAGTCCCCCGGGTGTGGGCAATGAGCAGTTCTTC.

This clone was found once. CDR3 DNA sequence: TGTGCCAGCAGTGACGCTTGGGGGCCAGGCTATGGCTACACCTTC. It specifies CASSDAWGPGYGYTF. The rearrangement joins TRBV6-4 to TRBJ1-2; the D gene is possibly TRBD1 (6 bases). Germline loops: CDR1 MRHNA, CDR2 SNTAGT. V was shortened by 2 bases and J by 4 bases, with 14 bases between the two germline ends. The CDR3 extends over 15 amino acids.

J is TRBJ2-5 and V is TRBV7-2; D perhaps matches TRBD2 (5 bases). This CDR3 region has 12 residues. Germline V gene data show CDR1 as SGHTA and CDR2 as FQGNSA. The ends were cut back, 3 bases at V and 7 bases at J, with 9 bases in the middle. CDR3 sequence reads: CASSFSGRTQYF. As DNA, the CDR3 is TGTGCCAGCAGCTTCTCGGGGAGGACCCAGTACTTC.